This T cell receptor beta chain emerged from a study of blood T cell repertoires in COVID-19. Study-level information: Researchers got acute and convalescent COVID-19 samples from the United States, Italy and Spain.

CDR1 is SGHVS and CDR2 is FQNEAQ in the germline V gene. Trimming took 5 bases from V and 5 from J, leaving 13 bases between them. The length of the CDR3 is 13 residues. Authors' analysis steps: Amplified reference gene primers provided the basis for estimating nucleated cell counts. TCRdb keeps only in-frame clones here, not all; method: immunoSEQ multiplex PCR. The DNA gave D and trimming, while V, J and clone size come from that table. The sample includes about 160,000 clones, about four fifths of them seen just once. The sequence was collected from a woman at least 80 years old with acute or convalescent COVID-19. This chain links TRBV7-8 with TRBJ2-7, with D perhaps TRBD2 (6 bases). Sequencing used peripheral blood. CDR3 sequence (DNA): TGTGCCAGCAGCCCGGGACTCCCCCACGAGCAGTACTTC. Its translation is CASSPGLPHEQYF.